This entry describes one TCR beta chain. No antigen is known for it. Per sorted-subset replicate PCR, input was around 200 ng DNA, representing roughly 30,000 T cell genomes. Sequencing used immunoSEQ multiplex PCR; TCRdb keeps in-frame clones, though not all of them. The sample shows roughly 2.6 million clones, just over 90% of them seen only once. The data were taken from a study of shared clonotypes between healthy human individuals. Study outcomes and limitations: Sorted-subset sequencing was shown by rarefaction to be incomplete despite large depth. For naive CD4 cells, 4.5% to 6.5% of clonotypes were shared across a handful of donors.

The CDR3 sequence is 16 residues long. V was pared by 4 bases and J by 4 bases, with 12 bases of the junction left unmatched. Looked up from germline, CDR1 is MDHEN and CDR2 is SYDVKM. Splitting of CD4+ cells produced CD45RA+ naive and CD45RA-negative memory subsets. The V and J genes are TRBV28 and TRBJ1-2, with 7 positions matching TRBD1. This TCR derives from a man aged 18 to 35 in good health. Material for sequencing was naive CD4+ T cells sorted from blood. Subset denoted: CD45RA+ positively selected. This CDR3 reads CASSSPGGSGSYGYTF. CDR3 nucleotides: TGTGCCAGCAGTTCGCCAGGGGGGAGCGGTAGCTATGGCTACACCTTC.